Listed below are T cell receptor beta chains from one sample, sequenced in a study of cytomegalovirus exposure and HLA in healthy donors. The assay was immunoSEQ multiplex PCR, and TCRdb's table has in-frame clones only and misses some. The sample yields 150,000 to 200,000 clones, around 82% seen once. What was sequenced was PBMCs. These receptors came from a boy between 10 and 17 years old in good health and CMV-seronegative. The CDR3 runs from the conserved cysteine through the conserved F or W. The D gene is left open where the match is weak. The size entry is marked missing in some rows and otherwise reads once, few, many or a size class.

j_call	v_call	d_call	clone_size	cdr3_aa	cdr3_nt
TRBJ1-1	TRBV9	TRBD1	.	CASSVEDLGGGMNTEAFF	TGTGCCAGCAGCGTAGAGGACTTAGGGGGCGGCATGAACACTGAAGCTTTCTTT
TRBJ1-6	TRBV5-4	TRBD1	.	CASSGQGYSPLHF	TGTGCCAGCTCGGGACAGGGTTATTCACCCCTCCACTTT
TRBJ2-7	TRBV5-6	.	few	CASTQGTLTYEQYF	TGTGCCAGCACGCAAGGGACTCTGACCTACGAGCAGTACTTC
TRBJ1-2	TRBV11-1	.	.	CASSRGSRGGYTF	TGTGCCAGCAGCAGGGGCAGTCGAGGTGGCTACACCTTC
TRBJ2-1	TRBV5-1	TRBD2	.	CASTRLSGRVDEQFF	TGCGCCAGTACGAGACTAAGCGGGAGAGTCGATGAGCAGTTCTTC
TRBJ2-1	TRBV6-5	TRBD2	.	CASSSGKGTSQQFF	TGTGCCAGCAGTAGCGGGAAAGGGACTTCACAGCAGTTCTTC
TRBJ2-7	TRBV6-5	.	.	CASRIADSAYEQYF	TGTGCCAGCAGAATTGCAGACAGCGCCTACGAGCAGTACTTC
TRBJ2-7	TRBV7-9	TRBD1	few	CASSPGQVSSYEQYF	TGTGCCAGCAGCCCCGGACAGGTTAGCTCCTACGAGCAGTACTTC
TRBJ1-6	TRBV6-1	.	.	CASSEGVGVGSPLHF	TGTGCCAGCAGTGAAGGAGTAGGGGTGGGTTCACCCCTCCACTTT
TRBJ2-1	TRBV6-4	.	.	CAKGDVGWSYNEQFF	TGTGCCAAGGGGGATGTGGGGTGGTCCTACAATGAGCAGTTCTTC
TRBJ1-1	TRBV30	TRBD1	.	CAWSDRGTEAFF	TGTGCCTGGAGTGACAGGGGCACTGAAGCTTTCTTT
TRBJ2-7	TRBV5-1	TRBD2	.	CASSSSAGTSSHEQYF	TGCGCCAGCAGCTCAAGCGCCGGGACTAGCAGCCACGAGCAGTACTTC
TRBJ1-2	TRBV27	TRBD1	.	CASSASGQVKSYGYTF	TGTGCCAGCAGTGCGTCGGGACAGGTCAAATCCTATGGCTACACCTTC
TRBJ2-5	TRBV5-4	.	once	CASSLRETQYF	TGTGCCAGCAGCTTGCGGGAGACCCAGTACTTC
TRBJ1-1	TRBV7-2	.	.	CASSLGRLKNTEAFF	TGTGCCAGCAGCTTAGGGAGGCTCAAGAACACTGAAGCTTTCTTT
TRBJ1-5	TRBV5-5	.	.	CASSLGWWAESNQPQHF	TGTGCCAGCAGCTTGGGATGGTGGGCCGAATCCAATCAGCCCCAGCATTTT
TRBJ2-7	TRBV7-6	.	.	CASSSPQGSYEQYF	TGTGCCAGCAGCTCCCCGCAGGGCTCCTACGAGCAGTACTTC
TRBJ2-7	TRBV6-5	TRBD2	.	CASSYEPSGYEQYF	TGTGCCAGCAGTTACGAACCTAGCGGGTACGAGCAGTACTTC
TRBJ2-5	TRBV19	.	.	CASSMKQGGHQETQYF	TGTGCCAGTAGTATGAAACAGGGCGGTCACCAAGAGACCCAGTACTTC